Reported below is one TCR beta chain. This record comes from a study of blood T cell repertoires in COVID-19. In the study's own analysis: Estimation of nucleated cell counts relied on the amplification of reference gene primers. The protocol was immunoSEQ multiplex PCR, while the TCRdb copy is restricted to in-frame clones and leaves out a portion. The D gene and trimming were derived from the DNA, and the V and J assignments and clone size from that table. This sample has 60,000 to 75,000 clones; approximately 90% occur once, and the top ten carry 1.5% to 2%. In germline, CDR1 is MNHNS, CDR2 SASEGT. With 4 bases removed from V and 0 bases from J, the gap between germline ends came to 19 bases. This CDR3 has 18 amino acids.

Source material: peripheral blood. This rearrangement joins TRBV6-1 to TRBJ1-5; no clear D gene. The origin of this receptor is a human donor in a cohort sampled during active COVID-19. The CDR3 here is CASSGLAFTSYSNQPQHF. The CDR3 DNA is TGTGCCAGCAGTGGCCTGGCCTTCACTAGTTATAGCAATCAGCCCCAGCATTTT.